The rows below give T cell receptor beta chains drawn from one sample of a study of T cell repertoires in cytomegalovirus infection. TCRdb fed the reads into MiXCR, producing one record per CDR3 protein. The sample lists around 540,000 distinct CDR3 sequences; around a third were seen once. Their antigen targets remain unknown. This specimen was cultured PBMCs, taken from culture after CMV antigen stimulation. The receptor set was obtained from a human donor in good health (CMV status not recorded). Some clones in this sample may be carry-over from other donors' samples. Each CDR3 is given with its conserved first and last residue. A D gene is named only where the DNA matches it firmly. Clone size, where shown, is once, few, many, or a class for clones that have expanded.

d_call: .
j_call: TRBJ2-2
clone_size: .
v_call: TRBV19
cdr3_aa: CASRPTGPGELFF
cdr3_nt: TGTGCCAGTAGGCCCACAGGGCCCGGGGAGCTGTTTTTT

d_call: TRBD2
j_call: TRBJ2-3
clone_size: .
v_call: TRBV29-1
cdr3_aa: CSGYGLAGTPDTQYF
cdr3_nt: TGCAGCGGATACGGACTAGCGGGAACACCAGATACGCAGTATTTT

d_call: TRBD2
j_call: TRBJ2-2
clone_size: few
v_call: TRBV6-5
cdr3_aa: CASREFGGSRTGELFF
cdr3_nt: TGTGCCAGCAGGGAGTTTGGCGGGAGTCGAACCGGGGAGCTGTTTTTT

d_call: .
j_call: TRBJ2-1
clone_size: .
v_call: TRBV19
cdr3_aa: CASSITVREQQFF
cdr3_nt: TGTGCCAGTAGTATAACGGTTAGGGAACAGCAGTTCTTC

d_call: TRBD2
j_call: TRBJ2-2
clone_size: few
v_call: TRBV24-1
cdr3_aa: CATKPGRRRLAGGLTGELFF
cdr3_nt: TGTGCCACCAAACCAGGGAGGCGAAGACTAGCGGGAGGATTAACCGGGGAGCTGTTTTTT

d_call: .
j_call: TRBJ2-4
clone_size: many
v_call: TRBV7-2
cdr3_aa: CASSSGPPLGNIQYF
cdr3_nt: TGTGCCAGCAGCTCAGGCCCTCCCCTAGGTAACATTCAGTACTTC

d_call: .
j_call: TRBJ1-3
clone_size: few
v_call: TRBV20-1
cdr3_aa: CSASVSRGARNTIYF
cdr3_nt: TGCAGTGCTAGCGTTTCGCGGGGGGCGAGAAACACCATATATTTT

d_call: TRBD1
j_call: TRBJ1-1
clone_size: few
v_call: TRBV7-2
cdr3_aa: CASSFDRGAEAFF
cdr3_nt: TGTGCCAGCAGCTTCGACAGGGGGGCTGAAGCTTTCTTT

d_call: TRBD1
j_call: TRBJ2-2
clone_size: .
v_call: TRBV12-3/TRBV12-4
cdr3_aa: CATGDRPNTGELFF
cdr3_nt: TGTGCCACCGGGGACAGGCCGAACACCGGGGAGCTGTTTTTT

d_call: .
j_call: TRBJ2-7
clone_size: .
v_call: TRBV19
cdr3_aa: CASSMAHDRWDYEQYF
cdr3_nt: TGTGCCAGTAGTATGGCCCATGACAGGTGGGACTACGAGCAGTACTTC

d_call: TRBD1
j_call: TRBJ1-4
clone_size: few
v_call: TRBV6-6
cdr3_aa: CASSYSRGLSTNEKLFF
cdr3_nt: TGTGCCAGCAGTTACTCGAGGGGGCTGTCGACTAATGAAAAACTGTTTTTT

d_call: .
j_call: TRBJ1-6
clone_size: few
v_call: TRBV7-2
cdr3_aa: CASGLSAGSNSPLHF
cdr3_nt: TGTGCCAGCGGCCTCTCGGCAGGGAGCAATTCACCCCTCCACTTT

d_call: .
j_call: TRBJ1-5
clone_size: few
v_call: TRBV28
cdr3_aa: CASSGFGMGTNQPQHF
cdr3_nt: TGTGCCAGCAGTGGTTTCGGCATGGGGACTAATCAGCCCCAGCATTTT

d_call: .
j_call: TRBJ1-2
clone_size: .
v_call: TRBV4-1
cdr3_aa: CASSQDRGEVYGYTF
cdr3_nt: TGCGCCAGCAGCCAAGATCGGGGGGAGGTCTATGGCTACACCTTC